This T cell receptor beta chain was captured in a study of ipilimumab plus nivolumab after autologous stem cell transplantation. Clones were sequenced by immunoSEQ multiplex PCR, and TCRdb holds only the in-frame ones, with some missing. The table lists roughly 86,000 clones, approximately 86% of them singletons, with roughly 2% in the top ten. A single count supports this clone. The sample in question was PBMCs, obtained in a trial of ipilimumab plus nivolumab as post-transplant consolidation. The TCR comes from a male donor with diffuse large B-cell lymphoma.

The CDR3 region is CSVEERGGWSNEQFF. The DNA of the CDR3 is TGCAGCGTTGAAGAGAGGGGGGGGTGGTCTAATGAGCAGTTCTTC. V is TRBV29-1 and J is TRBJ2-1; D might be TRBD2 (7 bases). The germline V gene has CDR1 SQVTM and CDR2 ANQGSEA. The length of the CDR3 is 15 residues. The V gene lost 0 bases and the J gene lost 7 bases, with 16 bases spanning the gap.